Here is one T cell receptor beta chain with its context. The data are from a study of blood T cell repertoires in COVID-19. Study-level background: The origin of the acute and convalescent COVID-19 samples was the United States, Italy and Spain. PBMCs, B-cell-depleted T cells, or T cells were the source of the cDNA or gDNA that made up the material.

Produced via immunoSEQ multiplex PCR; TCRdb's table is partial and in-frame only. The sample holds 80,000 to 95,000 clones, around three quarters seen once. Germline-derived CDR1 and CDR2 are SGHRS and YFSETQ. The V gene lost 2 bases and the J gene lost 6 bases, with 14 bases spanning the gap. CDR3 length: 14 amino acids. The gene calls are TRBV5-1 and TRBJ1-2; D possibly corresponds to TRBD1 (6 bases). The sequenced material came from peripheral blood. The clonotype comes from a woman aged 45-65 years with acute or convalescent COVID-19. This CDR3 is CASSFSSGEDGYTF. The CDR3 nucleotides read TGCGCCAGCAGCTTCTCCTCAGGGGAAGATGGCTACACCTTC.